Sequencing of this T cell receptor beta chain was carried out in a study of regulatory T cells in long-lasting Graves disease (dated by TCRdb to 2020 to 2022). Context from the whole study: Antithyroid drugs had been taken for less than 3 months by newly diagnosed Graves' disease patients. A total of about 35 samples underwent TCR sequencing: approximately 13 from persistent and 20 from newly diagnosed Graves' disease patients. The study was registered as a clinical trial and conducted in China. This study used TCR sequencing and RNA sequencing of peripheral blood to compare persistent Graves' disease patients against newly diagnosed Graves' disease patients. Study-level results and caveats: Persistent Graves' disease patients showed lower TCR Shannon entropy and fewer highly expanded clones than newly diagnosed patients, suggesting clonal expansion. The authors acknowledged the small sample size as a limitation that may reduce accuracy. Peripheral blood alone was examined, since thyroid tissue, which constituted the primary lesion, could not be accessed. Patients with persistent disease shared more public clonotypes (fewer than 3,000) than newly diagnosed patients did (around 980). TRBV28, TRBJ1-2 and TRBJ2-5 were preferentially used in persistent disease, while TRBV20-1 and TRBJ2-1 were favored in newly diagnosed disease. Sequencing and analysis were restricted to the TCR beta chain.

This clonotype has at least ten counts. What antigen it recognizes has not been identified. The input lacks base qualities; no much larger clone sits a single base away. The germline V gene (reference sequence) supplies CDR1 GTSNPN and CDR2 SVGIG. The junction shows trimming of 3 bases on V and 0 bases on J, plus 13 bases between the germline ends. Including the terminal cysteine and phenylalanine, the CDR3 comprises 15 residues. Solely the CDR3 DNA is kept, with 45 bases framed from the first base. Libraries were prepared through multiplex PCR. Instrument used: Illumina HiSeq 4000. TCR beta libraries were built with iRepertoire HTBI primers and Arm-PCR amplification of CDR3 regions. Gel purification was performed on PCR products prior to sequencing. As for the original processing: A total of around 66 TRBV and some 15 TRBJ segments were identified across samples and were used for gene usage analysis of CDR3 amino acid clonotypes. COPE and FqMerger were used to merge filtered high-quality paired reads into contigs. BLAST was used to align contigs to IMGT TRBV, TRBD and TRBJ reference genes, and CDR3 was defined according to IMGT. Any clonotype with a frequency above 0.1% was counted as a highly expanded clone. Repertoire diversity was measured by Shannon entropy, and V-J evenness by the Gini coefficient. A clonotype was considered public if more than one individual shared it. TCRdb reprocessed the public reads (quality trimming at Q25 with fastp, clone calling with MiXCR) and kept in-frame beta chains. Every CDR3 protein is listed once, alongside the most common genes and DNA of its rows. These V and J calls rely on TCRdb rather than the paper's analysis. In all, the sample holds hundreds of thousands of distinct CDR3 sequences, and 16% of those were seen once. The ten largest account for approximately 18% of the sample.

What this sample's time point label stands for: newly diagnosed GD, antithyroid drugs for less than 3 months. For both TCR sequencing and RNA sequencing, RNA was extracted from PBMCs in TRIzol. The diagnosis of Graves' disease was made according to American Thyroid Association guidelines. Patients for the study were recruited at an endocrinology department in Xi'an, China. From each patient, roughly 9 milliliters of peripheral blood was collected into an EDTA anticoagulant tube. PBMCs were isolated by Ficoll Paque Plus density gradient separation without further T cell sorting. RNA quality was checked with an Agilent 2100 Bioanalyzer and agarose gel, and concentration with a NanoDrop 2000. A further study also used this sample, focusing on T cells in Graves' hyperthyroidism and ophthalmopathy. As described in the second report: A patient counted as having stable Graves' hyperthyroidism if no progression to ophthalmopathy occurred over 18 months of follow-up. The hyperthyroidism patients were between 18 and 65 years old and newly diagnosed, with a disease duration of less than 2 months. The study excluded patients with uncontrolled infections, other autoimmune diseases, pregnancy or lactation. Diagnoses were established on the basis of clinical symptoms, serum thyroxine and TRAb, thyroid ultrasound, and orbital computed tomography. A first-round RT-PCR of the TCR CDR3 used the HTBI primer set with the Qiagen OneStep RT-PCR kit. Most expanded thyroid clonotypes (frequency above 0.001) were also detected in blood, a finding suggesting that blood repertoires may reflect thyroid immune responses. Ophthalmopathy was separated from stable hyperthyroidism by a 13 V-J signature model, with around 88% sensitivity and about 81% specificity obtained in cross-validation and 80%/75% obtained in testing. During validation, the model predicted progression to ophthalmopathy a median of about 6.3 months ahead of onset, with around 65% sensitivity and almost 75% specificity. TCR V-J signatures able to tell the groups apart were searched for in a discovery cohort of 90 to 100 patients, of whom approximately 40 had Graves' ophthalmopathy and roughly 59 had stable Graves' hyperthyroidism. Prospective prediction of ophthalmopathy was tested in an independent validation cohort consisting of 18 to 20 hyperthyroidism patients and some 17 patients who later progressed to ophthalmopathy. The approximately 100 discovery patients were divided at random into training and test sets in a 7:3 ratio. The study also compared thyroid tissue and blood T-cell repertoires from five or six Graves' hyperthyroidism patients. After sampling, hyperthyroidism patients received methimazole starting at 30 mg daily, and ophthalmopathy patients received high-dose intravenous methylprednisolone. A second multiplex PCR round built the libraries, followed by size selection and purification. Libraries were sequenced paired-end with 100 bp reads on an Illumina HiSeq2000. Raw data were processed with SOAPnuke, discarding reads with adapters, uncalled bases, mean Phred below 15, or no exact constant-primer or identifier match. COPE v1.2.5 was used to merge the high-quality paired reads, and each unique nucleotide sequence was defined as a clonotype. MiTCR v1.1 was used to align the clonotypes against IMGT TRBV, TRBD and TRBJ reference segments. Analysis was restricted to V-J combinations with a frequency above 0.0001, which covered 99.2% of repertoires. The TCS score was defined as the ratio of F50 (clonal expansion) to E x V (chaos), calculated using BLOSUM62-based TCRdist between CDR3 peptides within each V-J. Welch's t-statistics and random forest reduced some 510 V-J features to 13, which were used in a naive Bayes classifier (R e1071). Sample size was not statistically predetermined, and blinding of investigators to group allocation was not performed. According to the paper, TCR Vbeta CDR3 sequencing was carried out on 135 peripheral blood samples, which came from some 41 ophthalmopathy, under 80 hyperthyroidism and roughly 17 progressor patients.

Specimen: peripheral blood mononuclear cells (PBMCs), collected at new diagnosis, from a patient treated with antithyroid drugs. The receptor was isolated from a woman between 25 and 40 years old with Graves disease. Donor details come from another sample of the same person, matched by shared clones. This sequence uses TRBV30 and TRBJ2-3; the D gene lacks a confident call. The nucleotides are TGTGCCTGGAGCCAACTTTTCTCTAGCACAGATACGCAGTATTTT. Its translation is CAWSQLFSSTDTQYF.